This TCR beta chain is from a study of long-term antiretroviral therapy in people with HIV. Study at large: It was about a decade before the 2015 immediate-ART recommendation that the earliest samples were taken.

Study-wide results and caveats: Pre-ART-expanded clones dominated the repertoire at all time points. In samples taken after ART, diversity increased but remained below transplant donor control levels. Dating from about 2004 to 2017, the blood was possibly obtained under older ART regimens.

Survey-level resolution applied to immunoSEQ assay v3.0. Assay: immunoSEQ multiplex PCR; the TCRdb copy retains only in-frame clones and omits some. The table records 15,000 to 20,000 clones, about 80% of them present only once. There are 15 residues in the CDR3. CDR1 and CDR2 (germline): SGHRS, YFSETQ. J gave up 2 bases and V 4 bases, and 6 bases lay outside the gene matches. Remarks on this clone: The antigen is unknown.

The specimen comprised unsorted PBMCs, sampled just before starting antiretroviral therapy. This TCR was recovered from a man in his forties with HIV. This chain connects TRBV5-1 to TRBJ2-3; 8 bases align to TRBD2. CDR3: CASSPGLAVTDTQYF. For the CDR3, the DNA is TGCGCCAGCAGCCCCGGACTAGCCGTCACAGATACGCAGTATTTT.